Below are 23 T cell receptor beta chains sequenced from a single sample in a study of T cell changes during pregnancy in multiple sclerosis. Profiled with immunoSEQ multiplex PCR; TCRdb holds only in-frame clones, not every one. The sample lists more than 65,000 clones, about 95% seen once, with over 0.95% in the top ten. The sample consisted of peripheral blood, taken in the second trimester of pregnancy. The receptors were sampled from a female donor with multiple sclerosis, enrolled in a pregnancy study.

J is TRBJ1-1 and V is TRBV5-5; D ambiguous. CDR3 length equals 14 residues. Deletions cut 0 bases from V and 6 bases from J, with 12 bases between. Germline CDR1 reads SGHKS; CDR2 reads YYEKEE (reference sequence). The CDR3 bases are TGTGCCAGCAGCTTGGGGCCGCCAACCCCTGAAGCTTTCTTT. It specifies CASSLGPPTPEAFF.

V gene TRBV30 combines with J gene TRBJ2-5; unclear D gene. The tail of the sequence fits TRBJ2-7 better, so the J call may be wrong. Per the germline V gene, CDR1 is GTSNPN and CDR2 is SVGIG (reference sequence). This CDR3 has 11 amino acids. DNA of the CDR3: TGTGCCTGGAGTAACGATTACGAGCAGTACTTC. This codes for CAWSNDYEQYF.

This clone was seen once. This chain links TRBV27 with TRBJ2-7; 8 nucleotides line up with TRBD1. The length of the CDR3 is 14 residues. The junction had 5 bases not matched to a gene; V was cut back by 5 bases and J by 2 bases. CDR1 and CDR2 (germline): MNHEY, SMNVEV (reference sequence). The CDR3 spells CASSTGGKTYEQYF. In nucleotides, the CDR3 is TGTGCCAGCAGTACAGGGGGAAAGACCTACGAGCAGTACTTC.

The chain employs TRBV6-1 and TRBJ2-3; 10 nucleotides align to TRBD1. V lost 6 bases and J lost 3; bases outside the gene matches: 0. There are 13 residues in the CDR3. The germline V gene encodes CDR1 MNHNS and CDR2 SASEGT. The CDR3 DNA reads as TGTGCCAGCAGGGGACAGGGGACAGATACGCAGTATTTT. Translated, it gives CASRGQGTDTQYF.

The J gene is TRBJ2-1, the V gene TRBV19, with 7 positions matching TRBD2. After removal of 0 bases from V and 1 base from J, the junction contained 9 bases not matched to a gene. From germline, CDR1 is LNHDA and CDR2 SQIVND (reference sequence). The CDR3 runs to 18 residues. DNA of the CDR3: TGTGCCAGTAGTATAGATAGCGGGCAGAGTTCGTCCTACAATGAGCAGTTCTTC. This codes for CASSIDSGQSSSYNEQFF.

V usage is TRBV18 and J usage is TRBJ1-2; the match to TRBD1 covers 8 bases. The CDR3 extends over 14 amino acids. V trimming: 5 bases; J trimming: 1 base; junction bases outside the gene matches: 3. The V gene's germline CDR1 is KGHSH and CDR2 LQKENI. CDR3 bases: TGTGCCAGCTCAGGACAGGGACTTAACTATGGCTACACCTTC. Its protein product is CASSGQGLNYGYTF.

The V call is TRBV9, the J call TRBJ2-7, with 8 bases identical to TRBD2. Germline V gene data show CDR1 as SGDLS and CDR2 as YYNGEE. The CDR3 is 15 residues long. The J segment lost 7 bases and the V segment lost 0 bases, leaving 9 bases of the junction unmatched. CDR3 DNA: TGTGCCAGCAGCGTAGCTATCGGGGGGGCGAGGGAGCAGTACTTC. Translated: CASSVAIGGAREQYF.

The rearrangement links TRBV5-1 to TRBJ2-3; the D gene is possibly TRBD1 (5 bases). CDR1 is SGHRS and CDR2 is YFSETQ in the germline V gene. Trimming pared 1 base from V and 5 bases from J, leaving 11 bases between. The CDR3 loop spans 14 amino acids. CDR3 nucleotides: TGCGCCAGCAGCTTGACAGGAGTAGGAGATACGCAGTATTTT. It translates to CASSLTGVGDTQYF.

V usage is TRBV29-1 and J usage is TRBJ2-1, with a possible D match to TRBD1 (6 bases). This CDR3 spans 13 amino acids. The V gene lost 5 bases and the J gene lost 4 bases, with 12 bases spanning the gap. The V gene's germline CDR1 is SQVTM and CDR2 ANQGSEA. The CDR3: CSVNPTGYNEQFF. The CDR3 DNA is TGCAGCGTTAACCCTACAGGGTACAATGAGCAGTTCTTC.

V is TRBV7-9 and J is TRBJ1-2, with D possibly TRBD1 on 5 matching bases. Trimming cost V 0 bases and J 8 bases, with 16 bases left between them. CDR3 size: 15 residues. The V gene's germline CDR1 is SEHNR and CDR2 FQNEAQ (reference sequence). The CDR3 protein is CASSLAASLGGGYTF. The DNA for the CDR3 is TGTGCCAGCAGCTTAGCCGCCTCCTTGGGGGGAGGCTACACCTTC.

The chain carries TRBV27 and TRBJ2-3; TRBD1 matches at 9 bases. Trimming removed 3 bases from V and 8 bases from J; junction bases left unmatched: 6. The length of the CDR3 is 14 residues. Germline V lookup: CDR1 MNHEY, CDR2 SMNVEV (reference sequence). CDR3 bases: TGTGCCAGCAGTTTTACACAGGGGGCTACTACGCAGTATTTT. Translation gives CASSFTQGATTQYF.

The rearrangement uses TRBV19 and TRBJ2-4; 14 bases agree with TRBD2. V shed 4 bases, J shed 0 bases, and the junction held 14 bases outside the gene matches. The CDR3 covers 21 residues. Germline CDR1 is LNHDA and CDR2 is SQIVND (reference sequence). The CDR3 protein is CASSSRLAGGPSPLAKNIQYF. The DNA of the CDR3 is TGTGCCAGTAGTAGTCGACTAGCGGGAGGGCCCAGCCCTTTAGCCAAAAACATTCAGTACTTC.

This chain connects TRBV18 to TRBJ2-2, with 7 bases fitting TRBD2. Trimming cost V 2 bases and J 7 bases; bases outside gene matches: 10. The germline V gene encodes CDR1 KGHSH and CDR2 LQKENI. The CDR3 has 16 amino acids. The CDR3 DNA sequence: TGTGCCAGCTCACCAAGGGCGGGAGTTGATTTCGGGGAGCTGTTTTTT. Its protein product is CASSPRAGVDFGELFF.

This clone was picked up one time. The chain couples TRBV13 to TRBJ2-6; 11 positions agree with TRBD1. The CDR3 contains 18 residues. In germline, CDR1 is PRHDT, CDR2 FYEKMQ (reference sequence). The V and J ends lost 5 bases and 0 bases, in that order; junction bases with no gene match: 6. CDR3 in DNA: TGTGCCAGCAGCGATTGGGACAGGGGGAACTCTGGGGCCAACGTCCTGACTTTC. Residues: CASSDWDRGNSGANVLTF.

This clone was counted a single time. This rearrangement joins TRBV19 to TRBJ2-7; 8 bases agree with TRBD2. The CDR3 has 15 amino acids. Germline CDR1 LNHDA, CDR2 SQIVND (reference sequence). The trim removed 5 bases at V and 4 bases at J, leaving 10 bases unmatched. The CDR3 spells CASSPSGGGTYEQYF. CDR3 DNA sequence: TGTGCCAGTAGTCCCTCTGGCGGGGGGACTTACGAGCAGTACTTC.

V gene TRBV28 combines with J gene TRBJ1-5, with TRBD1 matching 8 bases. The CDR3 sequence is 15 residues long. CDR1 MDHEN and CDR2 SYDVKM come from the germline V gene. V lost 6 bases to trimming and J lost 0 bases; unmatched junction nucleotides: 4. CDR3: CASRRQGYSNQPQHF. The CDR3 DNA sequence: TGTGCCAGCAGGAGACAGGGGTATAGCAATCAGCCCCAGCATTTT.

The chain joins TRBV7-2 to TRBJ2-1, with no clear D. Trimming took 1 base from V and 9 from J, leaving 16 bases between them. Germline CDR1 SGHTA, CDR2 FQGNSA. The CDR3 spans 15 residues. The CDR3 DNA reads TGTGCCAGCAGCTTAGTGAGCGCCAAAAGAGGTGAGCAGTTCTTC. Protein: CASSLVSAKRGEQFF.

The chain recombines TRBV5-1 with TRBJ2-3, with 9 bases identical to TRBD2. With V trimmed by 2 bases and J by 3 bases, 4 bases remained unmatched. Germline-derived CDR1 and CDR2 are SGHRS and YFSETQ. The CDR3 extends over 15 amino acids. The DNA of the CDR3 is TGCGCCAGCAGCTTCTTAGCGGGAGCGACAGATACGCAGTATTTT. Translation: CASSFLAGATDTQYF.

This clone has just one count. The chain combines TRBV15 with TRBJ2-7; 10 nucleotides match TRBD2. The ends lost 0 bases at V and 2 bases at J; junction bases unmatched: 10. CDR1 LNHNV and CDR2 YYDKDF come from the germline V gene (reference sequence). This CDR3 contains 18 residues. In nucleotides, the CDR3 is TGTGCCACCAGCAGAGATCGTGAGGGACTAGCGTGGACCTACGAGCAGTACTTC. Translating it yields CATSRDREGLAWTYEQYF.

The J gene is TRBJ1-2, the V gene TRBV2; 9 nucleotides match TRBD1. V trimming: 8 bases; J trimming: 8 bases; junction bases outside the gene matches: 12. CDR1 is SNHLY and CDR2 is FYNNEI in the germline V gene. CDR3 length equals 14 residues. The CDR3 DNA reads TGTGCCAGCGTGGGGGACAGGGCTTCGGGGGGCTACACCTTC. It encodes CASVGDRASGGYTF. Based on the CDR3 plus reference TRBV2 and TRBJ1-2, the full variable domain is EPEVTQTPSHQVTQMGQEVILRCVPISNHLYFYWYRQILGQKVEFLVSFYNNEISEKSEIFDDQFSVERPDGSNFTLKIRSTKLEDSAMYFCASVGDRASGGYTFGSGTRLTVV.

DNA of the CDR3: TGTGCCAGCAGCCCTGCCACTAGCGGGAGGATAAACGAGCAGTACTTC. This gives the protein CASSPATSGRINEQYF. The chain links TRBV11-2 to TRBJ2-7, with TRBD2 matching over 12 bases. The germline CDR1 and CDR2 sequences are SGHAT and FQNNGV. V shed 5 bases and J 5 bases; nucleotides not matched to a gene: 10. This CDR3 has 16 residues.

The rearrangement uses TRBV4-1 and TRBJ2-4; 11 bases match TRBD2. CDR3 length: 15 amino acids. Per germline, CDR1 MGHRA and CDR2 YSYEKL. V was clipped by 2 bases and J by 5 bases; unmatched bases: 2. In nucleotides, the CDR3 is TGCGCCAGCAGCCAAACGGGACTAGCGGAAAACATTCAGTACTTC. It encodes CASSQTGLAENIQYF.

The table lists this clone with a count of one. The chain recombines TRBV27 with TRBJ2-5; 10 positions agree with TRBD1. Germline CDR1 MNHEY, CDR2 SMNVEV (reference sequence). Trimming took 6 bases from V and 4 from J; bases not matched to a gene: 8. The length of the CDR3 is 15 residues. CDR3 loop: CASRRRDRGLETQYF. The CDR3 DNA follows: TGTGCCAGCAGGAGAAGGGACAGGGGTTTAGAGACCCAGTACTTC.